What follows describes a single T cell receptor (beta chain). This sample was included in a study of blood T cell repertoires in COVID-19. Clones were sequenced by immunoSEQ multiplex PCR, and TCRdb holds only the in-frame ones, with some missing. The data show roughly 120,000 clones, approximately 90% seen once. This CDR3 has 18 amino acids. CDR1 and CDR2 (germline): SGHNT, YYREEE (reference sequence). V was pared by 0 bases and J by 0 bases, with 10 bases of the junction left unmatched. The chain has TRBV5-4 and TRBJ2-7; TRBD2 aligns across 9 bases. The origin of this receptor is a woman aged 45-59 years with acute or convalescent COVID-19. Sequencing was performed on peripheral blood. Here the CDR3 DNA reads TGTGCCAGCAGCTTGGGGGGAGATCTAGCGGGGATCTCCTACGAGCAGTACTTC. This codes for CASSLGGDLAGISYEQYF.